This T cell receptor (beta chain) was obtained from a study of T cells in Graves' hyperthyroidism and ophthalmopathy. Trimming stripped 0 bases from V and 5 bases from J, with 4 bases between. CDR1 DFQATT and CDR2 SNEGSKA come from the germline V gene (reference sequence). The CDR3 totals 11 residues. Amplified TCR beta CDR3 regions came from RNA transcripts. First-round RT-PCR with HTBI primers amplified the TCR CDR3 region. TCRdb ran MiXCR on the multiplex PCR reads and lists one entry per CDR3 protein. This table holds approximately 510,000 distinct CDR3 sequences, approximately 49% found once. The sample was peripheral blood or thyroid tissue (not recorded which). The clonotype was recovered from an adult woman with Graves' disease, either hyperthyroidism or ophthalmopathy (not recorded which). This chain connects TRBV20-1 to TRBJ2-5; no clear D. In nucleotides, the CDR3 is TGCAGTGCTAGAGAGGCGGAGACCCAGTACTTC. Its protein is CSAREAETQYF.